Listed below are T cell receptor beta chains from one sample, sequenced in a study of OX40 agonist ivuxolimab in advanced cancers. This table comes from immunoSEQ multiplex PCR, and its TCRdb copy is limited to in-frame clones, with some not included. The repertoire consists of some 80,000 clones, with approximately 92% occurring once and the leading ten covering roughly 4.9%. Here the sequenced sample was CD4+ or CD8+ T cells sorted from blood, taken in a trial of the OX40 agonist ivuxolimab. All receptors derive from an adult with an advanced solid tumor such as melanoma, head and neck, liver or kidney cancer. The conserved cysteine and the conserved F or W are not part of the CDR3 here.

cdr3_aa	j_call	v_call
ASSPPGSTYEQY	TRBJ2-7	TRBV18
ASSIFPGNTDTQY	TRBJ2-3	TRBV19
ATSRDMSTGLPQH	TRBJ1-5	TRBV15
ASSWGGSTDTQY	TRBJ2-3	TRBV7-2
ASSFSGVNTGELF	TRBJ2-2	TRBV5-8
ASSLMDRVGEKLF	TRBJ1-4	TRBV5-1
ASSQVEEGSPLH	TRBJ1-6	TRBV4-1
ASRGQFRTTDTQY	TRBJ2-3	TRBV2
ASSLRLYEQY	TRBJ2-7	TRBV28
ASSRQTGHQYGYT	TRBJ1-2	TRBV4-2
ASSATGTYYNEQF	TRBJ2-1	TRBV7-3
ASSPPGRTTDTQY	TRBJ2-3	TRBV18
ASSSGTHPGNTIY	TRBJ1-3	TRBV5-4
ASSLDGDTQY	TRBJ2-3	TRBV5-1
ASSTRGQSTDTQY	TRBJ2-3	TRBV7-9
ASSLAGRPGELF	TRBJ2-2	TRBV5-4
ASSRTGDNQPQH	TRBJ1-5	TRBV9
ASSRTSGSSYEQY	TRBJ2-7	TRBV13
ASRPGTGGSSEQF	TRBJ2-1	TRBV5-1
ASSPGRGFYEQY	TRBJ2-7	TRBV18
ASSFRARGTQY	TRBJ2-5	TRBV27
ASSSTRDRGRGNEQF	TRBJ2-1	TRBV7-9
ASGRRSSYNEQF	TRBJ2-1	TRBV6-5
SVVASGSSGGELF	TRBJ2-2	TRBV29-1
SVARGNTIY	TRBJ1-3	TRBV29-1
ASSLGRVGEQY	TRBJ2-7	TRBV7-2
ASSQGSNQPQH	TRBJ1-5	TRBV18
ASTRQGGDTQY	TRBJ2-3	TRBV10-2
ASSRDRGEYNEQF	TRBJ2-1	TRBV6-6
ASSSSGFATNEKLF	TRBJ1-4	TRBV27
ASSFGGRQETQY	TRBJ2-5	TRBV7-2
ASSARCWTPGANVLT	TRBJ2-6	TRBV21-1
ASSPPMGYEQY	TRBJ2-7	TRBV7-2
ASSKTTGAGYEQY	TRBJ2-7	TRBV6-5
ASSLQGGQNEKLF	TRBJ1-4	TRBV7-2
ASVKGLAGAASTGELF	TRBJ2-2	TRBV2
ASSLVRDTYEQY	TRBJ2-7	TRBV11-2
ATGRENNEKLF	TRBJ1-4	TRBV30
ASRPREGKLF	TRBJ1-4	TRBV28
ASSFSASGSSTGELF	TRBJ2-2	TRBV5-1
ASSPRTSGSYNEQF	TRBJ2-1	TRBV7-6
ASSGQGAGYT	TRBJ1-2	TRBV2
ASSVAWGGAGNTIY	TRBJ1-3	TRBV7-2
ASSLDQGGGSAF	TRBJ1-1	TRBV11-2
ASSSTPSGIETQY	TRBJ2-5	TRBV7-7